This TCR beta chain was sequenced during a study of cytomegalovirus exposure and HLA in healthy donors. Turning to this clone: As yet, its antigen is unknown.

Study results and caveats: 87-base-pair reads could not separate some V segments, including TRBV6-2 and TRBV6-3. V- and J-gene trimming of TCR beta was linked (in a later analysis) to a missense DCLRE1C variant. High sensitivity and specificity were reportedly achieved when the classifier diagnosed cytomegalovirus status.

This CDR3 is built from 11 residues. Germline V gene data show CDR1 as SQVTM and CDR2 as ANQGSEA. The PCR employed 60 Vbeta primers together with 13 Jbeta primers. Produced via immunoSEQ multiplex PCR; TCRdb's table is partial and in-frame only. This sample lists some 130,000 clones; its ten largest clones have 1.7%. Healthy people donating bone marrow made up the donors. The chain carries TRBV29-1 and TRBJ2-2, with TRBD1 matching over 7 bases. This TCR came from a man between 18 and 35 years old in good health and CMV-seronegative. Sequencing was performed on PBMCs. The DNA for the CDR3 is TGCAGTATACAGGGGACCGGGGAGCTGTTTTTT. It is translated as CSIQGTGELFF.